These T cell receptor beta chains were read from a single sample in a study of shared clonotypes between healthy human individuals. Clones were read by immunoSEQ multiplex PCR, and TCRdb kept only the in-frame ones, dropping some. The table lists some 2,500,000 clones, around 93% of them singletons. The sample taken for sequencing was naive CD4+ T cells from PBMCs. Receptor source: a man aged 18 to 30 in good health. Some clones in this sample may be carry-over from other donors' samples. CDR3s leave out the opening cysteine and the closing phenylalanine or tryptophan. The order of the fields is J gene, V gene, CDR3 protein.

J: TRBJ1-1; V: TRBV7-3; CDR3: ASSFQMNTEAF
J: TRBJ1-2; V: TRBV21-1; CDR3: ASIRTVTGYYGYT
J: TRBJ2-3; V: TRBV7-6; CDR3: ASSLALASGSRLDTQY
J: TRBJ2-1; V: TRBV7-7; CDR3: ASSPLAGAYNEQF
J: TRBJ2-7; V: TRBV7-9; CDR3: ASSLMGTGSYEQY
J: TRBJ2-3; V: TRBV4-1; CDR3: ASSQVYPGEADTQY
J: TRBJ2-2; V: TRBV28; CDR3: ASRMGGAGTGELF
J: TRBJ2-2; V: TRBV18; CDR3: ASSPRETVGELF
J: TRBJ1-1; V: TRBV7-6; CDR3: ASSSSDRLGTEAF
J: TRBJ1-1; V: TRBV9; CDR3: ASSGQPDRSTTEAF
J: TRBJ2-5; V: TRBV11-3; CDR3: ASSLSQQETQY
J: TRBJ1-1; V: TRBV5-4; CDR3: ASSSGQGAEAF
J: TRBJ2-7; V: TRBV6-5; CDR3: ASSSTGRAGEQY
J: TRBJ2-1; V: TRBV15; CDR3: ATSRVAGRTYNEQF
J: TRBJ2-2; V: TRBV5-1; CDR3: ASSQSSGELF
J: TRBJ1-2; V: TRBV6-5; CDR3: ASSTNRGWDYGYT
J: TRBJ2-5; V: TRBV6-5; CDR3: ASSLFGANTETQY
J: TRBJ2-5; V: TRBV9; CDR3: ASSVRSSETQY
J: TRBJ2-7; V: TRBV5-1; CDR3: ASSLADRATGEQY
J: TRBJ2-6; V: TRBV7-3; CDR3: ASSATRSGANVLT
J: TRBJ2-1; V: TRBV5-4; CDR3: ASSLDPGGFNEQF
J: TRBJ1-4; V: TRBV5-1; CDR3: ASSLGSATNEKLF
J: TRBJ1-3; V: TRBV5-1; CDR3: ASSFIPLGSGNTIY
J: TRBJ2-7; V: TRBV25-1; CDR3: ASSYAGTGPYEQY
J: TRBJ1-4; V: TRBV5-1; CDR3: ASTSSGTGGEKLF
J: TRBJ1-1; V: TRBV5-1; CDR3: ASSLAVTGTEAF
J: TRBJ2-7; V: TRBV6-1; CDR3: ASSEEGGQGAPYEQY
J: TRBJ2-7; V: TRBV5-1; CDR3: ASSLGAGGPHEQY
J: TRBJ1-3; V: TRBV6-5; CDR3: ASKTGYSSGNTIY